This is a list of T cell receptor beta chains from one sample in a study of radiotherapy plus CTLA-4 blockade in lung cancer. Only in-frame clones appear in the TCRdb table, and some are missing; sequencing was by immunoSEQ multiplex PCR. The sample consists of 35,000 to 40,000 clones, roughly 72% of them appearing once. The sample was peripheral blood, taken from a patient treated with radiotherapy plus ipilimumab. These receptors all stem from a human donor with non-small cell lung cancer who had stable disease on radiotherapy plus ipilimumab. The CDR3 runs from the conserved cysteine through the conserved F or W. A D gene is named only where the DNA matches it firmly. A clone size is listed for some rows: how often the clone was seen (once, few, many), or a class if it is expanded.

TRBV11-2	TRBJ1-6	-	-	CASSLRSGVDSPLHF	TGTGCCAGCAGCTTAAGATCCGGGGTGGATTCACCCCTCCACTTT
TRBV6-4	TRBJ1-4	-	-	CASRDNYNEKPFF	TGTGCCAGCCGGGACAACTACAATGAAAAACCGTTTTTT
TRBV29-1	TRBJ1-1	-	TRBD1	CSARQGWTEAFF	TGCAGCGCAAGACAGGGCTGGACTGAAGCTTTCTTT
TRBV7-8	TRBJ2-1	few	TRBD2	CASSLPSGTSGGREQFF	TGTGCCAGCAGCTTACCATCCGGGACTAGCGGGGGAAGAGAGCAGTTCTTC
TRBV19	TRBJ1-2	-	-	CASSASGGWNYGYTF	TGTGCCAGTAGTGCTTCCGGGGGTTGGAACTATGGCTACACCTTC
TRBV6-1	TRBJ1-2	-	-	CASRQGSYGYTF	TGTGCCAGCAGACAGGGCAGCTATGGCTACACCTTC
TRBV30	TRBJ1-5	-	-	CAWSGGQAHQPQHF	TGTGCCTGGAGTGGTGGGCAGGCTCATCAGCCCCAGCATTTT
TRBV10-1	TRBJ2-7	few	-	CASRGDGYEQYF	TGCGCCAGCAGAGGGGATGGGTACGAGCAGTACTTC
TRBV5-1	TRBJ2-2	-	TRBD1	CASAGGQVFPGELFF	TGCGCCAGCGCAGGGGGACAGGTTTTTCCCGGGGAGCTGTTTTTT
TRBV7-2	TRBJ2-5	-	-	CASSLDWHPSTQYF	TGTGCCAGCAGCTTAGATTGGCACCCCTCGACCCAGTACTTC
TRBV6-1	TRBJ1-2	few	TRBD1	CASSRQGDGYTF	TGTGCCAGCAGTAGACAGGGGGATGGCTACACCTTC
TRBV10-3	TRBJ1-5	few	-	CAIRSGEMVGQPQHF	TGTGCCATCAGATCAGGGGAAATGGTCGGACAGCCCCAGCATTTT
TRBV19	TRBJ2-7	-	-	CASKSDTSSYEQYF	TGTGCCAGTAAATCAGACACGAGCTCCTACGAGCAGTACTTC
TRBV7-6	TRBJ1-3	once	-	CASSLGFARQSSGNTIYF	TGTGCCAGCAGCTTAGGTTTTGCCAGACAAAGCTCTGGAAACACCATATATTTT
TRBV15	TRBJ1-3	-	-	CATSRGGSSSGNTIYF	TGTGCCACCAGCAGAGGCGGAAGCTCCTCTGGAAACACCATATATTTT
TRBV5-1	TRBJ1-1	-	TRBD1	CASSALTGVTEAFF	TGCGCCAGCAGCGCCTTAACAGGGGTCACTGAAGCTTTCTTT
TRBV5-6	TRBJ2-3	once	-	CASSLGGRSTQYF	TGTGCCAGCAGCTTGGGGGGGCGGAGTACGCAGTATTTT
TRBV7-9	TRBJ1-1	-	-	CASSAAMGTEAFF	TGTGCCTCAAGCGCCGCCATGGGCACTGAAGCTTTCTTT